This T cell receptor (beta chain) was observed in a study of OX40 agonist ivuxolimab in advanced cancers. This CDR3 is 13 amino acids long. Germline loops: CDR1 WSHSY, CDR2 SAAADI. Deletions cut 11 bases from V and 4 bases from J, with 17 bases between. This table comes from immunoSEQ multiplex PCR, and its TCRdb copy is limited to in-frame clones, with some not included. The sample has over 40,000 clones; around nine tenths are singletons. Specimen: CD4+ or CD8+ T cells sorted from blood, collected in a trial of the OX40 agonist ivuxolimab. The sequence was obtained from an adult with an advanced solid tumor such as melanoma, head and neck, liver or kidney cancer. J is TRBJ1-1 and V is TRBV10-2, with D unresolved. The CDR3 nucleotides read TGCGCCGCCGGAGGGAATGTGGGCACTGAAGCTTTCTTT. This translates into CAAGGNVGTEAFF.